Listed below are T cell receptor beta chains from one sample, sequenced in a study of T cell repertoires in cytomegalovirus infection. Their antigen targets remain unknown. TCRdb redid the calling of the reads with MiXCR, one entry per CDR3 protein. The sample holds approximately 300,000 distinct CDR3 sequences, about 29% seen once. The material sequenced was cultured PBMCs, taken from culture after CMV antigen stimulation. The receptors here all came from a human donor in good health (CMV status not recorded). Some clones in this sample may be carry-over from other donors' samples. Each CDR3 is given without its conserved first and last residue. A D gene is named only where the DNA matches it firmly. Clone size, where shown, is once, few, many, or a class for clones that have expanded.

TRBV7-6	many	12	-	ASSLASRNQPQH
TRBV29-1	few	10	-	SAGGRNTEAF
TRBV19	-	15	-	ASSIDRISGDQETQY
TRBV19	many	11	-	ASSMNREDEQF
TRBV12-3/TRBV12-4	few	13	TRBD1	ASSLQGAGYNEQF
TRBV9	few	9	-	ASKNTGELF
TRBV10-3	-	12	TRBD1	AISQTGGNAEAF
TRBV20-1	-	8	-	SAWDDEQF
TRBV7-9	once	11	-	ASSLSISYEQY
TRBV6-6	-	14	-	ASSPVGGWDNQPQH
TRBV11-2	many	13	TRBD2	ASSSLADATDTQY
TRBV27	-	10	TRBD2	ASTGRSYEQY
TRBV12-3/TRBV12-4	few	12	-	ASSPLVGYSGYT
TRBV18	few	10	-	ASSPGNEKLF
TRBV20-1	few	11	-	SAVRDGIYEQY
TRBV5-4	-	14	-	ASSSYFSSFDGELF
TRBV7-3	-	15	-	ASSPGGGPTSYNEQF
TRBV11-1	many	15	-	ASSIGTQPNSYNEQF
TRBV27	-	13	-	ASSASNQGMAEAF